This TCR beta chain derives from a study of shared clonotypes between healthy human individuals. Study-wide results and limits: Clonotypes shared by all four donors outscored non-shared clonotypes in generation probability. Naive CD4 clonotypes were shared across a handful of donors at about 5%.

Note on this clone: Its specificity is not known.

It was at deep level that the assay was run. The table came from immunoSEQ multiplex PCR; TCRdb's copy has only in-frame clones and leaves some out. Of about 510,000 clones listed, roughly 95% are singletons. The receptor was derived from a young woman in good health. Sequences were obtained from naive CD4+ T cells sorted from blood. Noted subset: CD45RA+ positively selected.

The CDR3, as DNA: TGTGCCAGCAGTCCAGGGGGAGTGGGCACAGATACGCAGTATTTT. It encodes CASSPGGVGTDTQYF. This rearrangement joins TRBV7-9 to TRBJ2-3; 7 bases line up with TRBD1. Germline-derived CDR1 and CDR2 are SEHNR and FQNEAQ (reference sequence). CDR3 length equals 15 residues. The trim removed 6 bases at V and 1 base at J, leaving 7 bases unmatched.